This entry is about one T cell receptor beta chain. Its antigen remains unidentified. Germline-derived CDR1 and CDR2 are MNHEY and SVGEGT. This CDR3 has 16 amino acids. The ends lost 6 bases at V and 2 bases at J; junction bases unmatched: 2. These data are taken from a study of blood T cells in healthy people across ages. Regarding the study as a whole: As naive T cell percentage varied, TCR beta diversity correlated strongly with it.

PBMCs were isolated at a quantity of at least 6.5 million per sample. A second PCR of about 7 to 11 cycles used a sample-barcoded 5' primer and a J-beta primer mix. The template-switch adaptor, which had 12 random nucleotides, put a tag on each cDNA molecule. TCRdb processed the 5' RACE reads anew with MiXCR; each CDR3 protein has one entry. This repertoire shows roughly 2 million distinct CDR3 sequences, less than 50% found once; its top ten account for around 2.1%. The chain links TRBV6-2 or TRBV6-3 to TRBJ2-1; 15 positions match TRBD2. The sequence derives from a woman aged 40-49 years in good health. The sample was blood. The CDR3 here is CASRGLAGGTYNEQFF. CDR3 DNA sequence: TGTGCCAGCAGGGGACTAGCGGGGGGTACCTACAATGAGCAGTTCTTC.